A selection of T cell receptor beta chains follows, all from one sample in a study of T cells in Graves' hyperthyroidism and ophthalmopathy. TCRdb reanalysed the multiplex PCR reads using MiXCR and keeps one entry per CDR3 protein. The table shows hundreds of thousands of distinct CDR3 sequences, with roughly a quarter occurring only once. Sequences were obtained from blood. These receptors originate from a woman aged 25 to 39 with Graves' ophthalmopathy. CDR3s include the opening cysteine and the closing phenylalanine or tryptophan. The D gene is left open where the match is weak. Clone size, where shown, is once, few, many, or a class for clones that have expanded.

CDR3aa: CASRRDSDSYGYTF
CDR3nt: TGCGCCAGCAGGCGAGACAGTGACTCTTATGGCTACACCTTC
v_gene: TRBV5-1
j_gene: TRBJ1-2
d_gene: -
len: 14
abundance: -

CDR3aa: CASSIGRSNQPQHF
CDR3nt: TGTGCCAGTAGTATAGGACGGAGCAATCAGCCCCAGCATTTT
v_gene: TRBV19
j_gene: TRBJ1-5
d_gene: -
len: 14
abundance: many

CDR3aa: CASSLSRGADGYTF
CDR3nt: TGTGCCAGCAGTTTAAGTAGGGGGGCTGATGGCTACACCTTC
v_gene: TRBV12-3/TRBV12-4
j_gene: TRBJ1-2
d_gene: -
len: 14
abundance: -

CDR3aa: CSGAGAKGYTF
CDR3nt: TGCAGCGGAGCAGGGGCAAAGGGCTACACCTTC
v_gene: TRBV29-1
j_gene: TRBJ1-2
d_gene: -
len: 11
abundance: many

CDR3aa: CASSQDVRAGGGNTIYF
CDR3nt: TGTGCCAGCAGCCAAGATGTGCGGGCAGGAGGAGGAAACACCATATATTTT
v_gene: TRBV3-1
j_gene: TRBJ1-3
d_gene: -
len: 17
abundance: -

CDR3aa: CASSSASGGYEQYF
CDR3nt: TGCGCCAGCTCCTCAGCTAGCGGGGGATACGAGCAGTACTTC
v_gene: TRBV5-1
j_gene: TRBJ2-7
d_gene: TRBD2
len: 14
abundance: many

CDR3aa: CASSQDHRAGNTIYF
CDR3nt: TGCGCCAGCAGCCAAGATCACAGGGCTGGAAACACCATATATTTT
v_gene: TRBV4-3
j_gene: TRBJ1-3
d_gene: -
len: 15
abundance: -

CDR3aa: CASSLPSGGTGELFF
CDR3nt: TGTGCCAGCAGTTTACCATCGGGGGGCACCGGGGAGCTGTTTTTT
v_gene: TRBV28
j_gene: TRBJ2-2
d_gene: TRBD2
len: 15
abundance: many

CDR3aa: CASSTRTATYEQYF
CDR3nt: TGTGCCAGCAGTACTCGGACCGCAACCTACGAGCAGTACTTC
v_gene: TRBV6-2/TRBV6-3
j_gene: TRBJ2-7
d_gene: -
len: 14
abundance: many

CDR3aa: CASSYDGDRASIKYF
CDR3nt: TGTGCCAGCAGTTACGATGGGGACAGGGCCTCCATTAAGTACTTC
v_gene: TRBV6-2/TRBV6-3
j_gene: TRBJ2-4
d_gene: TRBD1
len: 15
abundance: -

CDR3aa: CASSSVGEGYTF
CDR3nt: TGTGCCAGCAGTAGCGTGGGTGAGGGCTACACCTTC
v_gene: TRBV7-3
j_gene: TRBJ1-2
d_gene: -
len: 12
abundance: many

CDR3aa: CAEASGSHTGELFF
CDR3nt: TGTGCAGAGGCTAGCGGGAGCCACACCGGGGAGCTGTTTTTT
v_gene: TRBV12-3/TRBV12-4
j_gene: TRBJ2-2
d_gene: TRBD2
len: 14
abundance: -

CDR3aa: CASSQELAGGETQYF
CDR3nt: TGCGCCAGCAGCCAAGAACTAGCGGGGGGGGAGACCCAGTACTTC
v_gene: TRBV4-1
j_gene: TRBJ2-5
d_gene: TRBD2
len: 15
abundance: -

CDR3aa: CASSLPPDRSFGGYTF
CDR3nt: TGTGCCAGCAGCTTACCCCCGGACAGGTCTTTTGGTGGCTACACCTTC
v_gene: TRBV7-3
j_gene: TRBJ1-2
d_gene: TRBD1
len: 16
abundance: -

CDR3aa: CASSDSTSGGETQYF
CDR3nt: TGTGCCAGCAGTGACTCGACTAGCGGGGGAGAGACCCAGTACTTC
v_gene: TRBV6-4
j_gene: TRBJ2-5
d_gene: TRBD2
len: 15
abundance: many

CDR3aa: CASSFGGNYGYTF
CDR3nt: TGTGCCAGCAGCTTTGGGGGTAACTATGGCTACACCTTC
v_gene: TRBV7-8
j_gene: TRBJ1-2
d_gene: -
len: 13
abundance: many

CDR3aa: CASSRGQGSSPLHF
CDR3nt: TGTGCCAGCAGCCGAGGACAGGGGAGCTCACCCCTCCACTTT
v_gene: TRBV7-9
j_gene: TRBJ1-6
d_gene: TRBD1
len: 14
abundance: -

CDR3aa: CSARDSPFRQVNPGNTIYF
CDR3nt: TGCAGTGCTAGAGATAGCCCTTTTCGGCAAGTGAATCCTGGAAACACCATATATTTT
v_gene: TRBV20-1
j_gene: TRBJ1-3
d_gene: -
len: 19
abundance: few

CDR3aa: CASRPTSGSYEQYF
CDR3nt: TGTGCCAGCAGGCCGACTAGCGGGTCCTACGAGCAGTACTTC
v_gene: TRBV12-3/TRBV12-4
j_gene: TRBJ2-7
d_gene: TRBD2
len: 14
abundance: -

CDR3aa: CASGSGQGDYGYTF
CDR3nt: TGTGCCAGCGGTTCTGGACAGGGTGATTATGGCTACACCTTC
v_gene: TRBV6-5
j_gene: TRBJ1-2
d_gene: TRBD1
len: 14
abundance: -

CDR3aa: CSTLKVGQELIVSNQPQHF
CDR3nt: TGCAGCACACTAAAGGTGGGGCAGGAGTTAATTGTAAGCAATCAGCCCCAGCATTTT
v_gene: TRBV29-1
j_gene: TRBJ1-5
d_gene: -
len: 19
abundance: -

CDR3aa: CASSYGSSMNTEAFF
CDR3nt: TGTGCCAGCAGTTACGGTTCCAGTATGAACACTGAAGCTTTCTTT
v_gene: TRBV6-2/TRBV6-3
j_gene: TRBJ1-1
d_gene: -
len: 15
abundance: once

CDR3aa: CACTQDSFPEAFF
CDR3nt: TGTGCCTGCACACAAGACAGTTTCCCTGAAGCTTTCTTT
v_gene: TRBV30
j_gene: TRBJ1-1
d_gene: -
len: 13
abundance: -

CDR3aa: CASSLPLGSGPYYEQYF
CDR3nt: TGTGCCAGCAGTTTACCCCTTGGCTCAGGGCCTTACTACGAGCAGTACTTC
v_gene: TRBV28
j_gene: TRBJ2-7
d_gene: -
len: 17
abundance: -

CDR3aa: CASSDPETQYF
CDR3nt: TGTGCCAGCAGTGACCCCGAGACCCAGTACTTC
v_gene: TRBV2
j_gene: TRBJ2-5
d_gene: -
len: 11
abundance: many

CDR3aa: CSAARGAGVTYEQYF
CDR3nt: TGCAGTGCTGCGAGGGGAGCGGGGGTGACCTACGAGCAGTACTTC
v_gene: TRBV20-1
j_gene: TRBJ2-7
d_gene: TRBD2
len: 15
abundance: many

CDR3aa: CASSQEALLAGETQYF
CDR3nt: TGCGCCAGCAGCCAAGAAGCCCTCCTAGCCGGAGAGACCCAGTACTTC
v_gene: TRBV4-1
j_gene: TRBJ2-5
d_gene: -
len: 16
abundance: -

CDR3aa: CSARLGASAEQYF
CDR3nt: TGCAGTGCTAGACTCGGGGCTAGCGCCGAGCAGTACTTC
v_gene: TRBV20-1
j_gene: TRBJ2-7
d_gene: -
len: 13
abundance: many

CDR3aa: CASSSAGHEQYF
CDR3nt: TGTGCCAGCAGCTCAGCGGGCCACGAGCAGTACTTC
v_gene: TRBV11-2
j_gene: TRBJ2-7
d_gene: -
len: 12
abundance: many

CDR3aa: CASSQGLHGTNTEAFF
CDR3nt: TGTGCCAGCAGCCAAGGGCTTCATGGGACGAACACTGAAGCTTTCTTT
v_gene: TRBV3-1
j_gene: TRBJ1-1
d_gene: -
len: 16
abundance: many

CDR3aa: CASSPYRQGDYGYTF
CDR3nt: TGTGCCAGCTCACCATACCGACAGGGGGATTATGGCTACACCTTC
v_gene: TRBV18
j_gene: TRBJ1-2
d_gene: TRBD1
len: 15
abundance: few

CDR3aa: CASSVDPGTEAFF
CDR3nt: TGTGCCAGCAGCGTCGACCCGGGGACTGAAGCTTTCTTT
v_gene: TRBV7-2
j_gene: TRBJ1-1
d_gene: -
len: 13
abundance: many

CDR3aa: CASSLFIGIGEKLFF
CDR3nt: TGTGCCAGCAGTTTATTCATTGGGATAGGGGAAAAACTGTTTTTT
v_gene: TRBV12-3/TRBV12-4
j_gene: TRBJ1-4
d_gene: -
len: 15
abundance: -

CDR3aa: CASSFGKGYEQYF
CDR3nt: TGCGCCAGCAGCTTCGGGAAGGGCTACGAGCAGTACTTC
v_gene: TRBV4-3
j_gene: TRBJ2-7
d_gene: -
len: 13
abundance: many

CDR3aa: CSARVEVVGETQYF
CDR3nt: TGCAGTGCTAGAGTGGAGGTGGTGGGGGAGACCCAGTACTTC
v_gene: TRBV20-1
j_gene: TRBJ2-5
d_gene: -
len: 14
abundance: -

CDR3aa: CASSWNQPQHF
CDR3nt: TGTGCCAGCAGTTGGAATCAGCCCCAGCATTTT
v_gene: TRBV6-2/TRBV6-3
j_gene: TRBJ1-5
d_gene: -
len: 11
abundance: many

CDR3aa: CASTGENIQYF
CDR3nt: TGTGCGAGCACGGGGGAAAACATTCAGTACTTC
v_gene: TRBV6-1
j_gene: TRBJ2-4
d_gene: -
len: 11
abundance: -

CDR3aa: CSVEDLAGSPPEQYF
CDR3nt: TGCAGCGTTGAAGATCTGGCAGGGAGTCCCCCCGAGCAGTACTTC
v_gene: TRBV29-1
j_gene: TRBJ2-7
d_gene: -
len: 15
abundance: many

CDR3aa: CASSSGLAGVIYQETQYF
CDR3nt: TGTGCCAGCAGCTCCGGATTAGCGGGGGTAATTTACCAAGAGACCCAGTACTTC
v_gene: TRBV11-2
j_gene: TRBJ2-5
d_gene: TRBD2
len: 18
abundance: many

CDR3aa: CASSPMRVGTEAFF
CDR3nt: TGTGCCAGCAGTCCCATGCGGGTTGGCACTGAAGCTTTCTTT
v_gene: TRBV11-2
j_gene: TRBJ1-1
d_gene: -
len: 14
abundance: many

CDR3aa: CASSQDSRVYF
CDR3nt: TGTGCCAGCAGTCAAGACAGCAGAGTTTACTTC
v_gene: TRBV28
j_gene: TRBJ2-7
d_gene: -
len: 11
abundance: -

CDR3aa: CSARDPRSGNRGPQHF
CDR3nt: TGCAGTGCTAGAGACCCACGGTCGGGGAACAGGGGGCCCCAGCATTTT
v_gene: TRBV20-1
j_gene: TRBJ1-5
d_gene: TRBD1
len: 16
abundance: once

CDR3aa: CASSGQLSSGNTIYF
CDR3nt: TGTGCCAGCAGTGGACAGTTAAGCTCTGGAAACACCATATATTTT
v_gene: TRBV6-2/TRBV6-3
j_gene: TRBJ1-3
d_gene: -
len: 15
abundance: many

CDR3aa: CAAAGGGAGYTF
CDR3nt: TGTGCGGCCGCAGGCGGGGGCGCTGGCTACACCTTC
v_gene: TRBV6-1
j_gene: TRBJ1-2
d_gene: -
len: 12
abundance: many

CDR3aa: CASSHEEGSGANVLTF
CDR3nt: TGTGCCAGCAGCCACGAGGAGGGGTCTGGGGCCAACGTCCTGACTTTC
v_gene: TRBV4-2
j_gene: TRBJ2-6
d_gene: -
len: 16
abundance: many

CDR3aa: CASSKPGGSQYF
CDR3nt: TGTGCCAGCAGCAAACCTGGTGGGTCCCAGTACTTC
v_gene: TRBV7-2
j_gene: TRBJ2-5
d_gene: -
len: 12
abundance: many

CDR3aa: CASSIAGEETQYF
CDR3nt: TGTGCCAGCTCCATAGCGGGCGAAGAGACCCAGTACTTC
v_gene: TRBV18
j_gene: TRBJ2-5
d_gene: TRBD2
len: 13
abundance: many

CDR3aa: CASIDPSGAYEQYF
CDR3nt: TGTGCCAGCATTGATCCCTCGGGGGCCTACGAGCAGTACTTC
v_gene: TRBV6-2/TRBV6-3
j_gene: TRBJ2-7
d_gene: -
len: 14
abundance: many